The 14 T cell receptor beta chains given below trace back to one sample, sequenced in a study of shared clonotypes between healthy human individuals. Generated by immunoSEQ multiplex PCR, the TCRdb table keeps only in-frame clones and is missing some. The data show roughly 1,500,000 clones, roughly 98.5% seen once. Specimen: naive CD4+ T cells sorted from blood. Described subset: CD45RA+ positively selected. These receptors were collected from a man in his thirties or forties in good health.

The chain employs TRBV6-6 and TRBJ2-7, with D perhaps TRBD1 (5 bases). Trimming shortened V by 7 bases and J by 3 bases, and 13 bases separated the two germline ends. Germline V CDR1 and CDR2: MNHNY, SVGAGI (reference sequence). The length of the CDR3 is 13 residues. DNA for the CDR3: TGTGCCAGCACTGAGCAGGGTGGCTACGAGCAGTACTTC. Encoded protein: CASTEQGGYEQYF.

V usage is TRBV5-1 and J usage is TRBJ2-1; TRBD1 matches at 7 bases. Germline loops: CDR1 SGHRS, CDR2 YFSETQ. The CDR3 is 15 amino acids. V trimming: 4 bases; J trimming: 0 bases; junction bases outside the gene matches: 4. The CDR3: CASSVQGSSYNEQFF. The DNA of the CDR3 is TGCGCCAGCAGCGTACAGGGGAGCTCCTACAATGAGCAGTTCTTC.

The chain joins TRBV7-9 to TRBJ1-4; 7 bases match TRBD1. Germline V gene lookup returns CDR1 SEHNR and CDR2 FQNEAQ (reference sequence). The CDR3 runs 15 residues. The V and J ends lost 6 bases and 5 bases, in that order; junction bases with no gene match: 9. The CDR3 sequence: CASRHSGTENEKLFF. The CDR3 nucleotides read TGTGCCAGCAGGCATTCCGGGACAGAGAATGAAAAACTGTTTTTT.

This chain links TRBV25-1 with TRBJ1-3; tentative D call: TRBD1 (5 bases). V was pared by 10 bases and J by 0 bases, with 16 bases between. CDR3 length equals 15 residues. CDR1 MGHDK and CDR2 SYGVNS come from the germline V gene. The DNA of the CDR3 is TGTGCCACTTCTCAGACAGATAACTCTGGAAACACCATATATTTT. Amino acid sequence: CATSQTDNSGNTIYF.

This chain joins TRBV25-1 and TRBJ1-2, with D possibly TRBD1 on 5 matching bases. CDR1 and CDR2 (germline): MGHDK, SYGVNS. V was clipped by 3 bases and J by 8 bases, with 22 bases between them. This CDR3 region has 16 residues. CDR3 sequence reads: CASSEHTGADVRGYTF. The CDR3 bases are TGTGCCAGCAGTGAGCATACCGGGGCGGACGTTCGGGGCTACACCTTC.

V usage is TRBV11-2 and J usage is TRBJ2-1; 11 nucleotides line up with TRBD1. The CDR3 sequence is 18 residues long. Germline V gene sequence: CDR1 SGHAT, CDR2 FQNNGV. After removal of 6 bases from V and 2 bases from J, the junction contained 12 bases not matched to a gene. CDR3 sequence: CASSHRDRGFPTYNEQFF. CDR3 bases: TGTGCCAGCAGTCACCGGGACAGGGGGTTCCCTACCTACAATGAGCAGTTCTTC.

The chain combines TRBV16 with TRBJ2-2, with a weak D call TRBD2 (6 bases). The CDR3 spans 15 residues. V gave up 2 bases and J gave up 6 bases, with 13 bases separating them. Germline lookup yields CDR1 KGHSY and CDR2 FQNENV. The CDR3 sequence: CASSQIGSGAGELFF. CDR3 bases: TGTGCCAGCAGCCAAATCGGGAGTGGGGCCGGGGAGCTGTTTTTT.

The chain uses TRBV5-1 and TRBJ2-1; 11 bases align to TRBD2. This CDR3 has 15 amino acids. With V trimmed by 0 bases and J by 9 bases, 5 bases remained unmatched. Germline V gene sequence: CDR1 SGHRS, CDR2 YFSETQ. The CDR3 region has the DNA TGCGCCAGCAGCTTGGCGGTAGCGGGAGGGCTTGAGCAGTTCTTC. This gives the protein CASSLAVAGGLEQFF.

Details on this clone: Sequence at one end of the junction differs from germline and may be a read error. The chain employs TRBV19 and TRBJ1-4; possible D gene TRBD1, 5 bases. The CDR3 has 19 amino acids. Per germline, CDR1 LNHDA and CDR2 SQIVND (reference sequence). CDR3 DNA sequence: TGTGCCAGTAGTCTAGACACCGGGACCGGCGGGGGAACTAATGAAAAACTGTTTTTT. Protein product: CASSLDTGTGGGTNEKLFF.

The rearrangement joins TRBV6-1 to TRBJ2-7; D gene unclear. Trimming stripped 1 base from V and 5 bases from J, with 9 bases between. Germline assignment: CDR1 MNHNS and CDR2 SASEGT. This CDR3 spans 13 amino acids. CDR3 DNA sequence: TGTGCCAGCAGTGAAGTACAGTATAACGAGCAGTACTTC. The encoded protein is CASSEVQYNEQYF.

The chain combines TRBV9 with TRBJ2-1; 15 bases match TRBD2. Trimming took 4 bases from V and 7 from J; bases not matched to a gene: 9. The CDR3 is 17 residues long. CDR1 and CDR2 (germline): SGDLS, YYNGEE. The CDR3 loop reads CASSYGLAGGPGNEQFF. The DNA for the CDR3 is TGTGCCAGCAGCTACGGACTAGCGGGAGGGCCGGGTAATGAGCAGTTCTTC.

The genes are TRBV6-5 and TRBJ1-5; no definite D call. The V gene lost 1 base and the J gene lost 4 bases, with 2 bases spanning the gap. In germline, CDR1 is MNHEY, CDR2 SVGAGI. The CDR3 is 12 residues long. DNA of the CDR3: TGTGCCAGCAGTTACTATAATCAGCCCCAGCATTTT. Protein: CASSYYNQPQHF.

This rearrangement joins TRBV6-5 to TRBJ2-3, with D possibly TRBD1 on 6 matching bases. Germline CDR1 MNHEY, CDR2 SVGAGI. The V gene lost 8 bases and the J gene lost 0 bases, with 12 bases spanning the gap. This CDR3 has 14 residues. In nucleotides, the CDR3 is TGTGCCAGCCATCGGACAGAAAGCACAGATACGCAGTATTTT. As protein: CASHRTESTDTQYF.

The V gene is TRBV4-1, the J gene TRBJ1-5, with 8 bases that match TRBD1. The length of the CDR3 is 18 residues. J lost 0 bases, V lost 0 bases, and 7 bases had no gene match. From germline, CDR1 is MGHRA and CDR2 YSYEKL. The CDR3 loop is CASSQEPGGGYSNQPQHF. The CDR3 region has the DNA TGCGCCAGCAGCCAAGAACCAGGGGGCGGATATAGCAATCAGCCCCAGCATTTT.